This entry lists 18 T cell receptor beta chains sequenced from one sample in a study of a mutant IDH1 vaccine in newly diagnosed glioma. Clones were read by immunoSEQ multiplex PCR, and TCRdb kept only the in-frame ones, dropping some. Of some 100,000 clones listed, roughly 85% are singletons. As for time point: baseline, week 1 (first vaccination visit). Treatment given: pre-vaccination baseline after standard-of-care therapy. This specimen consisted of PBMCs, obtained from a glioma patient treated with radiotherapy, temozolomide or both. These receptors were collected from a woman between 45 and 65 years old with glioma.

This chain connects TRBV7-2 to TRBJ1-1; D is uncertain. V shed 3 bases and J shed 3 bases, with 8 bases lying between them. The CDR3 spans 13 residues. Germline V gene lookup returns CDR1 SGHTA and CDR2 FQGNSA. DNA for the CDR3: TGTGCCAGCAGCTTTCAGAGTGACACTGAAGCTTTCTTT. Translating it yields CASSFQSDTEAFF.

The chain joins TRBV19 to TRBJ1-6, with 9 nucleotides matching TRBD1. J was trimmed by 15 bases and V by 5 bases; bases with no gene match: 2. The CDR3 is 11 residues long. CDR1 is LNHDA, CDR2 SQIVND, per germline (reference sequence). The CDR3 DNA reads as TGTGCCAGTAGTTGGGACAGGGTCCTCCACTTT. Its translation: CASSWDRVLHF.

This clone appeared a few times. CDR3 nucleotides: TGTGCCAGCAGCCTAAGCGGGGGGACCGGCTCCAATGAGCAGTTCTTC. Translation gives CASSLSGGTGSNEQFF. This rearrangement joins TRBV4-2 to TRBJ2-1, with TRBD2 identical over 9 bases. Losses at the gene ends were 4 bases for V and 6 bases for J; bases not matched to a gene: 10. CDR3 length: 16 amino acids. In germline, CDR1 is LGHNA, CDR2 YNFKEQ.

V gene TRBV29-1 combines with J gene TRBJ1-1; TRBD1 might be the D (5 bases). Germline V gene data show CDR1 as SQVTM and CDR2 as ANQGSEA. V gave up 7 bases and J gave up 5 bases, with 14 bases separating them. This CDR3 comprises 12 residues. Here the CDR3 reads CSALGGWTEAFF. The DNA of the CDR3 is TGCAGCGCCCTTGGGGGTTGGACTGAAGCTTTCTTT.

This clone was counted only a few times. The chain carries TRBV9 and TRBJ2-3, with 7 bases that match TRBD2. The CDR3 is made up of 15 amino acids. In germline, CDR1 is SGDLS, CDR2 YYNGEE. V dropped 0 bases and J dropped 2; count of bases not matched to a gene: 3. CDR3 sequence (DNA): TGTGCCAGCAGCGTAGGGGGGGGACCCACAGATACGCAGTATTTT. This codes for CASSVGGGPTDTQYF. Drawing the rest from reference TRBV9 and TRBJ2-3, the complete variable domain is DSGVTQTPKHLITATGQRVTLRCSPRSGDLSVYWYQQSLDQGLQFLIQYYNGEERAKGNILERFSAQQFPDLHSELNLSSLELGDSALYFCASSVGGGPTDTQYFGPGTRLTVL.

The CDR3 sequence: CASSRRDSNQPQHF. CDR3 nucleotides: TGTGCCAGCAGCCGCCGGGACAGTAATCAGCCCCAGCATTTT. The chain links TRBV5-6 to TRBJ1-5; 7 bases align to TRBD1. This CDR3 has 14 amino acids. Germline V lookup: CDR1 SGHDT, CDR2 YYEEEE. V lost 4 bases, J lost 4 bases, and 5 bases stayed unmatched.

The CDR3 DNA sequence: TGTGCCAGCAGTGACAGGCAGGGGGGGGTCTACGAGCAGTACTTC. It yields the protein CASSDRQGGVYEQYF. This chain uses TRBV6-1 with TRBJ2-7, with D possibly called TRBD1 or TRBD2 (7 bases each). CDR1 MNHNS and CDR2 SASEGT come from the germline V gene. The CDR3 runs to 15 residues. Between the trimmed V and J ends, which lost 3 bases and 3 bases, there was a span of 15 bases.

This clone was observed a single time. The rearrangement uses TRBV27 and TRBJ1-2; D is unclear. The V gene lost 3 bases and the J gene lost 8 bases, with 13 bases spanning the gap. Per germline, CDR1 MNHEY and CDR2 SMNVEV (reference sequence). CDR3 length equals 13 residues. The CDR3 DNA reads as TGTGCCAGCAGTTTCCTAAATCGGGAGGGCTACACCTTC. Its translation is CASSFLNREGYTF.

The chain is built from TRBV6-6 and TRBJ1-2; the match to TRBD1 covers 8 bases. The CDR3 sequence is 13 residues long. CDR1 MNHNY and CDR2 SVGAGI come from the germline V gene (reference sequence). The junction had 4 bases not matched to a gene; V was cut back by 6 bases and J by 4 bases. The CDR3 nucleotides are TGTGCCAGCAGCCCCGGGACAGGCTATGGCTACACCTTC. This gives the protein CASSPGTGYGYTF.

The rearrangement joins TRBV7-9 to TRBJ1-1; possibly TRBD1 for D (5 bases). The ends were cut back, 5 bases at V and 1 base at J, with 11 bases in the middle. CDR1 is SEHNR, CDR2 FQNEAQ, per germline (reference sequence). This CDR3 comprises 14 residues. CDR3 sequence reads: CASSLDRTNTEAFF. The CDR3 DNA reads as TGTGCCAGCAGCCTAGACAGAACGAACACTGAAGCTTTCTTT.

The rearrangement joins TRBV6-1 to TRBJ2-7, with D maybe TRBD2 (7 bases). The germline V gene has CDR1 MNHNS and CDR2 SASEGT. Trimming removed 8 bases from V and 2 bases from J, with 16 bases in between. This CDR3 spans 14 amino acids. The CDR3 loop is CASLERGRAYEQYF. CDR3 nucleotides: TGTGCCAGCCTCGAAAGGGGGAGGGCCTACGAGCAGTACTTC.

The V and J genes are TRBV5-6 and TRBJ1-2, with no clear D. V was shortened by 3 bases and J by 1 base, with 4 bases between the two germline ends. There are 12 residues in the CDR3. Germline lookup yields CDR1 SGHDT and CDR2 YYEEEE. In nucleotides, the CDR3 is TGTGCCAGCAGCTCGATTAACTATGGCTACACCTTC. Translation: CASSSINYGYTF.

This clone was found a few times. The chain carries TRBV9 and TRBJ2-7; D is possibly TRBD1 (6 bases). From germline, CDR1 is SGDLS and CDR2 YYNGEE. V lost 4 bases and J 6 bases, leaving 8 bases between the germline ends. The CDR3 totals 11 residues. For the CDR3, the DNA is TGTGCCAGCAGCCCAGGGGTCGAGCAGTACTTC. It is translated as CASSPGVEQYF.

This clone was observed a few times. V and J are TRBV9 and TRBJ1-6; no clear D. The germline gives CDR1 SGDLS, CDR2 YYNGEE. CDR3 length: 16 residues. V lost 4 bases to trimming and J lost 7 bases, with 18 bases between them. The CDR3 sequence is CASSPLPQASNSPLHF. The CDR3 bases are TGTGCCAGCAGCCCCCTCCCACAAGCGAGCAATTCACCCCTCCACTTT. Full variable domain (remainder filled in from reference TRBV9 and TRBJ1-6): DSGVTQTPKHLITATGQRVTLRCSPRSGDLSVYWYQQSLDQGLQFLIQYYNGEERAKGNILERFSAQQFPDLHSELNLSSLELGDSALYFCASSPLPQASNSPLHFGNGTRLTVT.

This clone was recorded a few times. The chain combines TRBV28 with TRBJ2-7, with TRBD1 matching 7 bases. Trimming cost V 2 bases and J 7 bases; bases outside gene matches: 5. Looked up from germline, CDR1 is MDHEN and CDR2 is SYDVKM. The CDR3 contains 13 residues. The CDR3 DNA follows: TGTGCCAGCAGTTTAGATACAGGGGTTGAGCAGTACTTC. It yields the protein CASSLDTGVEQYF.

The V gene is TRBV4-1, the J gene TRBJ2-7, with 7 bases matching TRBD1. CDR1 is MGHRA and CDR2 is YSYEKL in the germline V gene. The V and J ends lost 0 bases and 6 bases, in that order; junction bases with no gene match: 8. The CDR3 runs to 15 residues. The CDR3 sequence: CASSQDRAPGGEQYF. The DNA for the CDR3 is TGCGCCAGCAGCCAAGATCGTGCGCCAGGGGGCGAGCAGTACTTC.

J is TRBJ2-7 and V is TRBV2; D might be TRBD1 or TRBD2, each matching 5 bases. Germline V gene data show CDR1 as SNHLY and CDR2 as FYNNEI. This CDR3 has 14 amino acids. Trimming removed 4 bases from V and 3 bases from J, with 13 bases in between. This CDR3 is CASSVGTVSYEQYF. In nucleotides, the CDR3 is TGTGCCAGCAGTGTGGGGACGGTGAGCTACGAGCAGTACTTC.

The rearrangement joins TRBV4-1 to TRBJ2-3; D possibly corresponds to TRBD2 (5 bases). The length of the CDR3 is 15 residues. CDR1 and CDR2 (germline): MGHRA, YSYEKL. With 1 base removed from V and 3 bases from J, the gap between germline ends came to 11 bases. CDR3 in DNA: TGCGCCAGCAGCCAAGCCTCTCCGGGGACAGATACGCAGTATTTT. This translates into CASSQASPGTDTQYF.